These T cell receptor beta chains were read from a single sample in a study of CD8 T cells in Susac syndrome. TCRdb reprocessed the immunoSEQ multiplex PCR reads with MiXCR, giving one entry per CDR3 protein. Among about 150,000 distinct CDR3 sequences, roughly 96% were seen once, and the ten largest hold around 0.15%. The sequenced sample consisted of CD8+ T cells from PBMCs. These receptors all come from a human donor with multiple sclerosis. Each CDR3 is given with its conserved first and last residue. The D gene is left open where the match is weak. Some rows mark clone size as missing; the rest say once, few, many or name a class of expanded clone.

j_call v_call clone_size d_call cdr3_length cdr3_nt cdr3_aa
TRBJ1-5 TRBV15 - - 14 TGTGCCACCAGCAGACCCCAGCATAATCAGCCCCAGCATTTT CATSRPQHNQPQHF
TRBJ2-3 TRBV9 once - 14 TGTGCCAGCAGCGACGGCCAGAGCACAGATACGCAGTATTTT CASSDGQSTDTQYF
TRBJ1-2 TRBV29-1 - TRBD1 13 TGCAGCGTTGCCGGGACAGGGGAGTATGGCTACACCTTC CSVAGTGEYGYTF
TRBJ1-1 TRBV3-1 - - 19 TGTGCCAGCAGCCAATTAACGTATGGGGACCCTTCTAAGTGGACTGAAGCTTTCTTT CASSQLTYGDPSKWTEAFF
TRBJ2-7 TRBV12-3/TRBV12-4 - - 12 TGTGCCAGCAGTTTAGTGATGCACGAGCAGTACTTC CASSLVMHEQYF
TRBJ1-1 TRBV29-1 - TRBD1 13 TGCAGCGTTGAGACAGGGGGTGCGACTGAAGCTTTCTTT CSVETGGATEAFF
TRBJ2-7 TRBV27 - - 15 TGTGCCAGCAGTCTGTTCTGGGGCCCCTCCTACGAGCAGTACTTC CASSLFWGPSYEQYF
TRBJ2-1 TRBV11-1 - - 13 TGTGCCAGCAGCTTACCCTCCGCCGATGAGCAGTTCTTC CASSLPSADEQFF
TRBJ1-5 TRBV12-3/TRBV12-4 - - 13 TGTGCCAGCAGCTCAGGGATCAATCAGCCCCAGCATTTT CASSSGINQPQHF
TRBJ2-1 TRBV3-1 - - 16 TGTGCCAGCAGCCCGGCCGTAATCTACGGGGACAATGAGCAGTTCTTC CASSPAVIYGDNEQFF
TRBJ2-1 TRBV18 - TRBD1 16 TGTGCCAGCTCACCCACGGAAGGGACAGGGTACAATGAGCAGTTCTTC CASSPTEGTGYNEQFF
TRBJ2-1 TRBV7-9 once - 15 TGTGCCAGCACCGAAGTGTCGCAGGGGATGAATGAGCAGTTCTTC CASTEVSQGMNEQFF
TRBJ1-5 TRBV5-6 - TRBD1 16 TGTGCCAGCAGCCCGGGACAGGGCTTGTTCAATCAGCCCCAGCATTTT CASSPGQGLFNQPQHF
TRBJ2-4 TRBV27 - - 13 TGTGCCAGCAGTTTATCAAGTGGGGACATTCAGTACTTC CASSLSSGDIQYF
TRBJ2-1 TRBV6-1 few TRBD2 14 TGTGCCAGCAGAGAGCGGGGGGCCTACAATGAGCAGTTCTTC CASRERGAYNEQFF
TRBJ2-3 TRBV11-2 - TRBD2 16 TGTGCCAGCAGCTTAACGGCGGGGGGGGAGTCAGATACGCAGTATTTT CASSLTAGGESDTQYF
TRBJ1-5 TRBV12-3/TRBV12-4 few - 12 TGTGCCAGCAGTCAGGAGAATCAGCCCCAGCATTTT CASSQENQPQHF
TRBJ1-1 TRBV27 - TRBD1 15 TGTGCCAGCAAAATCCGGGACAGTCTGAACACTGAAGCTTTCTTT CASKIRDSLNTEAFF
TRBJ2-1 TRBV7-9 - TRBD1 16 TGTGCCAGCACCTCCCGACAGGGATACCGATACAATGAGCAGTTCTTC CASTSRQGYRYNEQFF
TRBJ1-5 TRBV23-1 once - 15 TGCGCCAGCAGTCTATCGGGACACGACAATCAGCCCCAGCATTTT CASSLSGHDNQPQHF
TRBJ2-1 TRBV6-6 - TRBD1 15 TGTGCCAGCAGTTACCCCGGGACAGGGTACAATGAGCAGTTCTTC CASSYPGTGYNEQFF
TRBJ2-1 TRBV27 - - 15 TGTGCCAGCAGTTTTATTGTGGAAGCCTACAATGAGCAGTTCTTC CASSFIVEAYNEQFF
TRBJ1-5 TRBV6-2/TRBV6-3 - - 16 TGTGCCAGCAGTTTCGAGGGACGGGTTAGCAATCAGCCCCAGCATTTT CASSFEGRVSNQPQHF
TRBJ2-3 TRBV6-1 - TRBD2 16 TGTGCCAGCAGCCCGGGACTAGCGGGGGGAACAGATACGCAGTATTTT CASSPGLAGGTDTQYF
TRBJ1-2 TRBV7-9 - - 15 TGTGCCAGCAGCTTAGCGCAGGGGACGGGCTATGGCTACACCTTC CASSLAQGTGYGYTF
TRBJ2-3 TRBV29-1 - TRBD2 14 TGCAGCGCAGAGACTAGCGGCTACACAGATACGCAGTATTTT CSAETSGYTDTQYF
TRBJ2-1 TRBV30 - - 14 TGTGCCTGGAGTGTACTGGTCGCGGGGAATGAGCAGTTCTTC CAWSVLVAGNEQFF
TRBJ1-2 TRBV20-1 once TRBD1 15 TGCAGTGCTAGAGATCTGGGACAGGGAAACTATGGCTACACCTTC CSARDLGQGNYGYTF